This T cell receptor beta chain was recorded in a study of regulatory T cells in long-lasting Graves disease. Time point defined: newly diagnosed GD, antithyroid drugs for less than 3 months. RNA from PBMCs was the source of the TCR library. All patients originated from an endocrinology department located in Xi'an, China. V shed 10 bases and J shed 2 bases, with 17 bases lying between them. Germline V CDR1 and CDR2: MGHRA, YSYEKL. This CDR3 spans 15 amino acids. This clonotype was counted a few times. Arm-PCR with iRepertoire HTBI primers amplified the CDR3 regions for these TCR beta libraries. TCRdb processed the multiplex PCR reads anew with MiXCR; each CDR3 protein has one entry. The data contain some 500,000 distinct CDR3 sequences, 13% of them seen just once; the ten biggest clones take up approximately 9.3%. Separately, the same data were catalogued under a study of T cells in Graves' hyperthyroidism and ophthalmopathy. That source reports: Peripheral blood also featured most of the thyroid clonotypes expanded above 0.001.

This receptor was obtained from a young man with Graves disease. This chain links TRBV4-1 with TRBJ2-2; D not resolved. The sample here was peripheral blood mononuclear cells (PBMCs), taken at new diagnosis, from a patient treated with antithyroid drugs. The CDR3 sequence is CATRTRPTNTGELFF. As DNA, the CDR3 is TGCGCCACCAGGACGAGACCGACTAACACCGGGGAGCTGTTTTTT.